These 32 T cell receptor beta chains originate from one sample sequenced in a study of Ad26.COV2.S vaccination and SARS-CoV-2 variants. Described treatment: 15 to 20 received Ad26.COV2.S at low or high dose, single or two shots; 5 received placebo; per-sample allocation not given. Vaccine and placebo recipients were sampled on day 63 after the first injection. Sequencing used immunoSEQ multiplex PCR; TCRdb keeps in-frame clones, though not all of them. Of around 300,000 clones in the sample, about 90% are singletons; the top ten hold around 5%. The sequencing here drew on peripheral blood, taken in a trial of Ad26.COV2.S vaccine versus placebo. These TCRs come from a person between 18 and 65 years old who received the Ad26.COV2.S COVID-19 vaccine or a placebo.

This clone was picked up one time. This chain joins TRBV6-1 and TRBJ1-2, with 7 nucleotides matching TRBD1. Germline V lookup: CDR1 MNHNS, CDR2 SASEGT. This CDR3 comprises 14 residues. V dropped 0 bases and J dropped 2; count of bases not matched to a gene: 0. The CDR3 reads CASSEAQGNYGYTF. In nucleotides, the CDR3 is TGTGCCAGCAGTGAAGCACAGGGGAACTATGGCTACACCTTC.

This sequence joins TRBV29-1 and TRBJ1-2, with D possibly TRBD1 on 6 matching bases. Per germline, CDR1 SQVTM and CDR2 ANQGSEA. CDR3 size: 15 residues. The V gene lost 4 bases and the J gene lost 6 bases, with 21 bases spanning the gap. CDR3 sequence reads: CSVAGGQGPLNGYTF. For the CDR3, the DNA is TGCAGCGTTGCTGGGGGGCAGGGCCCACTCAATGGCTACACCTTC. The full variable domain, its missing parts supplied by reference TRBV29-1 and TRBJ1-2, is SAVISQKPSRDICQRGTSLTIQCQVDSQVTMMFWYRQQPGQSLTLIATANQGSEATYESGFVIDKFPISRPNLTFSTLTVSNMSPEDSSIYLCSVAGGQGPLNGYTFGSGTRLTVV.

The CDR3 DNA sequence: TGTGCCTGGAATTTCGGGACAGGGGAGACCGGGGAGCTGTTTTTT. Amino acids: CAWNFGTGETGELFF. The chain joins TRBV30 to TRBJ2-2; 10 bases are shared with TRBD1. CDR3 size: 15 residues. The V and J ends lost 4 bases and 5 bases, in that order; junction bases with no gene match: 7. Germline CDR1 GTSNPN, CDR2 SVGIG (reference sequence).

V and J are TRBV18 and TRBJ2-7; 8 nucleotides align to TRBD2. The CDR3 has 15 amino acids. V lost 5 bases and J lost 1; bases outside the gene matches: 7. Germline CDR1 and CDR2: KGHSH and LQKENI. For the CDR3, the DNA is TGTGCCAGCTCATCGGAAACGGGGGGGTCCTACGAGCAGTACGTC. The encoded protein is CASSSETGGSYEQYV.

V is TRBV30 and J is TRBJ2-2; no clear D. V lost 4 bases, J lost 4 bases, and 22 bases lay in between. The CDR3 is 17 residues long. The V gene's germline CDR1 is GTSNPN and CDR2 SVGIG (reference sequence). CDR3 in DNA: TGTGCCTGGACCGACGCCTGCACAGTTAATTCCACCGGGGAGCTGTTTTTT. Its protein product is CAWTDACTVNSTGELFF.

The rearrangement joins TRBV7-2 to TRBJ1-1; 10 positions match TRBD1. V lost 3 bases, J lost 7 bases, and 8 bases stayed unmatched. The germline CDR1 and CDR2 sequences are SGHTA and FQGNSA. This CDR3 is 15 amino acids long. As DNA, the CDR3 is TGTGCCAGCAGCTTGGGACAGGGGATTCTTAATGAAGCTTTCTTT. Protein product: CASSLGQGILNEAFF.

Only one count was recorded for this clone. CDR3 loop: CASSLFPPGSGQPQHF. The CDR3 DNA sequence: TGTGCCAGCAGTTTATTTCCCCCAGGGTCCGGGCAGCCCCAGCATTTT. The chain is built from TRBV28 and TRBJ1-5; D might be TRBD1 (5 bases). There are 16 residues in the CDR3. CDR1 is MDHEN, CDR2 SYDVKM, per germline. V was clipped by 1 base and J by 7 bases, with 17 bases between them.

CDR3 in amino acids: CASMTGGRVETQYF. The CDR3, as DNA: TGTGCCAGCATGACAGGGGGTCGGGTGGAGACCCAGTACTTC. The chain joins TRBV25-1 to TRBJ2-5; 9 bases line up with TRBD1. The J segment lost 5 bases and the V segment lost 7 bases, leaving 8 bases of the junction unmatched. The V gene's germline CDR1 is MGHDK and CDR2 SYGVNS. The CDR3 runs 14 residues.

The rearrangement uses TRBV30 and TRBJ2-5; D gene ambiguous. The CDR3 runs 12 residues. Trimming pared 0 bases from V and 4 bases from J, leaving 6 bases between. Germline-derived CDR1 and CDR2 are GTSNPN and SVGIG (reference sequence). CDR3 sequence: CAWSVVGETQYF. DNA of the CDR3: TGTGCCTGGAGTGTAGTAGGAGAGACCCAGTACTTC.

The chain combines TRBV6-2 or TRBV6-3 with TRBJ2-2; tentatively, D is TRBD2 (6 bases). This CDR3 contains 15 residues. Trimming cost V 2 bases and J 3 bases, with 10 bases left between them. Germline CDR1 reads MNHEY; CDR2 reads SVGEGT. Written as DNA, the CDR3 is TGTGCCAGCAGTTACGGGCGGGATCACACCGGGGAGCTGTTTTTT. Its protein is CASSYGRDHTGELFF.

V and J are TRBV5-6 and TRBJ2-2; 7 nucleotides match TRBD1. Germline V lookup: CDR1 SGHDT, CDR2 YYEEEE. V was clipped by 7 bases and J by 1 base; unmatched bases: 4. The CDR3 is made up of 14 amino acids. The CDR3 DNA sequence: TGTGCCAGCCGGCGGACAGGGAACACCGGGGAGCTGTTTTTT. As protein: CASRRTGNTGELFF.

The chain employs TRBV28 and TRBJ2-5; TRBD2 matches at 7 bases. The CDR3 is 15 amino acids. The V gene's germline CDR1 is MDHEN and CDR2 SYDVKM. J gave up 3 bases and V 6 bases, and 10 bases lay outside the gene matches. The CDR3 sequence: CASRKPGLPEETQYF. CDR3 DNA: TGTGCCAGCAGGAAACCGGGACTACCCGAAGAGACCCAGTACTTC.

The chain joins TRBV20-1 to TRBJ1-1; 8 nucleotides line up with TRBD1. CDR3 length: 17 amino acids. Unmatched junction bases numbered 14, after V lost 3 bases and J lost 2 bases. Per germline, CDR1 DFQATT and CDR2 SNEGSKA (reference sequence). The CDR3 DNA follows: TGCAGTGCTAGTCCTAAGGACAGGGTACTGATAAACACTGAAGCTTTCTTT. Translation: CSASPKDRVLINTEAFF.

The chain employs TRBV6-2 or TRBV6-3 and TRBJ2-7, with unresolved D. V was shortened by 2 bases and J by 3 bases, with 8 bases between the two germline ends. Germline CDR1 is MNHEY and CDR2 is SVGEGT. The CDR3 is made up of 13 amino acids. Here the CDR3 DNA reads TGTGCCAGCAGTTACCACGCATACTACGAGCAGTACGTC. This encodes CASSYHAYYEQYV.

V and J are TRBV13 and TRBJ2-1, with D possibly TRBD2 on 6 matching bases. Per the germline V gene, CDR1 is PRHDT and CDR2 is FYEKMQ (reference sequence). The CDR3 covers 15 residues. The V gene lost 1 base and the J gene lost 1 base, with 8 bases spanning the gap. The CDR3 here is CASSLARESYNEQFF. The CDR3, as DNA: TGTGCCAGCAGCTTAGCACGGGAGTCCTACAATGAGCAGTTCTTC.

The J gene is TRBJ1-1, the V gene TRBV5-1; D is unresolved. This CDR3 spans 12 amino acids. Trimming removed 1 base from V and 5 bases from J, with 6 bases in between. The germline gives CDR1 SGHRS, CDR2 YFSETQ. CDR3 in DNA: TGCGCCAGCAGCTTGTTGGGGACTGAAGCTTTCTTT. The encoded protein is CASSLLGTEAFF.

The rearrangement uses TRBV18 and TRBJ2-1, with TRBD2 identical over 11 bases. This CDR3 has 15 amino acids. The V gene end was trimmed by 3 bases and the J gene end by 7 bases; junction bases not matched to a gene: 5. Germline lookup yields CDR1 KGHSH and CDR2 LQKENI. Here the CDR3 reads CASSPGTSGLNEQFF. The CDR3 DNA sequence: TGTGCCAGCTCACCGGGGACTAGCGGACTGAATGAGCAGTTCTTC.

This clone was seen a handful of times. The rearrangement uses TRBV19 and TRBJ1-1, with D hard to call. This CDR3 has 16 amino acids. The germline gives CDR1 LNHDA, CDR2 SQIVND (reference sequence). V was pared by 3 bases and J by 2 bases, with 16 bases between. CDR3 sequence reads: CASSILTPNSNTEAFF. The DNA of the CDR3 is TGTGCCAGTAGTATCCTGACCCCTAACTCTAACACTGAAGCTTTCTTT.

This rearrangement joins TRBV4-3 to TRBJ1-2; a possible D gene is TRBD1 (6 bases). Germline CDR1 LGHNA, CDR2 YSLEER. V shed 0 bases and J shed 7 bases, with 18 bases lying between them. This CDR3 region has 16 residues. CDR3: CASSQEGDRRVGGYTF. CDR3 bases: TGCGCCAGCAGCCAAGAAGGCGACAGGAGGGTGGGTGGCTACACCTTC.

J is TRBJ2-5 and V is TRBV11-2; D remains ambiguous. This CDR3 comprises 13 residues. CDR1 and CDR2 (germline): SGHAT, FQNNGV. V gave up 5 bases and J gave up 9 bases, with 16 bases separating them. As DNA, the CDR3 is TGTGCCAGCAGCCTCGGACCCGAGAGACCCCAGTACTTC. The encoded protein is CASSLGPERPQYF.

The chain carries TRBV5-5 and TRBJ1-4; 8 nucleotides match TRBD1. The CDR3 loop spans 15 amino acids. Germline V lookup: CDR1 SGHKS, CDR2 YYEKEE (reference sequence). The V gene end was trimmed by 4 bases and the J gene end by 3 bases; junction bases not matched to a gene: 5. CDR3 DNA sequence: TGTGCCAGCAGCCGCGAGGACAGGGCTAATGAAAAACTGTTTTTT. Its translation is CASSREDRANEKLFF.

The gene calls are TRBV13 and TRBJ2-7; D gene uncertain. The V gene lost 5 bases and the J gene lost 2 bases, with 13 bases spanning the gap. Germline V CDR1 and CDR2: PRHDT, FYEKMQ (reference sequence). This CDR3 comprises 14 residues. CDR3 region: CASSPHEAPYEQYF. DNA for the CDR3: TGTGCCAGCAGCCCTCACGAGGCGCCCTACGAGCAGTACTTC.

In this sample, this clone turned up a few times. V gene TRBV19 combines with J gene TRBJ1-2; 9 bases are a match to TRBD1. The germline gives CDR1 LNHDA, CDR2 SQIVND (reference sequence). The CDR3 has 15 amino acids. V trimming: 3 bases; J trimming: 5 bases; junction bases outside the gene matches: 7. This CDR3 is CASSIQDRGKYGYTF. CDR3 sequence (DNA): TGTGCCAGTAGTATTCAAGACAGGGGGAAGTATGGCTACACCTTC.

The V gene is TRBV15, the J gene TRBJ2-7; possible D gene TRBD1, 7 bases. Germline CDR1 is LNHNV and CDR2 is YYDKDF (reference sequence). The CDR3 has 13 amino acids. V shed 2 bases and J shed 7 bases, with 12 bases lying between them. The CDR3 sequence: CATSRPSGGEQYF. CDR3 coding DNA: TGTGCCACCAGCAGACCATCAGGGGGGGAGCAGTACTTC.

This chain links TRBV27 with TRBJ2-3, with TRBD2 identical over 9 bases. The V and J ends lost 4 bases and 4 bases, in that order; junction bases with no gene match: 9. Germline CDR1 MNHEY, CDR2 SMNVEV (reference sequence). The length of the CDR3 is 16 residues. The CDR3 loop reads CASSSSGTSRADTQYF. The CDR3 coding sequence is TGTGCCAGCAGTTCCTCCGGGACTAGCCGGGCAGATACGCAGTATTTT.

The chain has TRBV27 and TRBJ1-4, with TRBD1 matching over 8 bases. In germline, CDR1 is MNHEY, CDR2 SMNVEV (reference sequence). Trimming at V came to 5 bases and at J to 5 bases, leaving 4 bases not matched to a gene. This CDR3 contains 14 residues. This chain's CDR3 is CASSPDRDNEKLFF. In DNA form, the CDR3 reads TGTGCCAGCAGTCCGGACAGGGACAATGAAAAACTGTTTTTT.

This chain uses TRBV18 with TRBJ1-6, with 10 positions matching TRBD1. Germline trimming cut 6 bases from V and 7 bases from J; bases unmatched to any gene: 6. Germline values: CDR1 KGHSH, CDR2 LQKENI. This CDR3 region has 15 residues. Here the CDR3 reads CASSRGTGDNSPLHF. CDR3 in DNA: TGTGCCAGCTCGCGGGGGACAGGGGACAATTCACCCCTCCACTTT.

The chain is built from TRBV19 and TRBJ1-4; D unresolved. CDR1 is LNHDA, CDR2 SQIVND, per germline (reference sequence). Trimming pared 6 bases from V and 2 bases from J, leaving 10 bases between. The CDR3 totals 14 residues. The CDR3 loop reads CASSPTATNEKLFF. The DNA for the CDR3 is TGTGCCAGTAGCCCGACGGCTACTAATGAAAAACTGTTTTTT.

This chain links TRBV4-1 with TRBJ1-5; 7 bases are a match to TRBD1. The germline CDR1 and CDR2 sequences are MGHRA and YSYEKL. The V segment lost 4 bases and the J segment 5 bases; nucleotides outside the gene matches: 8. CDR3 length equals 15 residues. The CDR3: CASSLTGQADQPQHF. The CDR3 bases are TGCGCCAGCAGCCTTACAGGACAGGCCGATCAGCCCCAGCATTTT.

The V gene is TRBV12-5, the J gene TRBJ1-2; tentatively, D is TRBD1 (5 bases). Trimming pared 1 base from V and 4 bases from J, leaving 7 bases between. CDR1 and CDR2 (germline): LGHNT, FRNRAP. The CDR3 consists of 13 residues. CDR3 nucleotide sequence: TGTGCTAGTGGTTTGGGACAGCTCTATGGCTACACCTTC. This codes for CASGLGQLYGYTF.

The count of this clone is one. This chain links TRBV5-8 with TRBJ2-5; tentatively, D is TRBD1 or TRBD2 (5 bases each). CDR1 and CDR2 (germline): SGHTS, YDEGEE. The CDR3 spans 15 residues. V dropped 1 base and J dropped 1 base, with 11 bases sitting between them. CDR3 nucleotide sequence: TGTGCCAGCAGCTTGAGGGGACGGACCCAAGAGACCCAGTACTTC. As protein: CASSLRGRTQETQYF.

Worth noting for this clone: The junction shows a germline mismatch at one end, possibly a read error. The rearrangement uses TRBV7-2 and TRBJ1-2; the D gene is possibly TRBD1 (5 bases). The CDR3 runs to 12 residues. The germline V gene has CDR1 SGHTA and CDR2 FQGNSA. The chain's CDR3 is CASSDPPGSGSF. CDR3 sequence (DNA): TGTGCCAGCAGCGACCCTCCAGGGAGTGGTTCCTTC.